This T cell receptor (beta chain) was captured by sequencing in a study of response to subunit inactivated influenza vaccine. Findings and limits, study-wide: After each seasonal influenza vaccination, few new T cells are recruited, the authors suggested.

This clonotype was recorded a few times. Antigen: not known. In TCRdb, the RT-PCR reads were re-called with MiXCR into one record per CDR3 protein. The sample lists about 570,000 distinct CDR3 sequences, 10% to 15% occurring once. The receptor was isolated from a man between 50 and 59 years old who received an inactivated influenza vaccine. The specimen comprised PBMCs from blood, sampled on the day of vaccination.

CDR3 residues: CAISEHLRGANYGYTF. The CDR3 bases are TGTGCCATCAGTGAGCATCTCAGGGGTGCTAACTATGGCTACACCTTC. The chain is built from TRBV10-3 and TRBJ1-2, with a tentative D call TRBD1 (6 bases). V lost 2 bases and J lost 0, with 13 bases in between. CDR3 length: 16 residues. CDR1 ENHRY and CDR2 SYGVKD come from the germline V gene.